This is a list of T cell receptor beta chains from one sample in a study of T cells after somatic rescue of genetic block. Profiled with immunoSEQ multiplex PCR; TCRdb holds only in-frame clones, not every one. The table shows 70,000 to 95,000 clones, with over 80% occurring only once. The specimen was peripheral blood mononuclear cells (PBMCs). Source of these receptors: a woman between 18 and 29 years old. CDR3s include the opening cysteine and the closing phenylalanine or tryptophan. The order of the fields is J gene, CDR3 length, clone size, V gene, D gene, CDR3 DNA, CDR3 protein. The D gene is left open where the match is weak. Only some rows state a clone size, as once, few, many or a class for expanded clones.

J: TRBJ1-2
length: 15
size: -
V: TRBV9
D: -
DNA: TGTGCCAGCAGCGTAGCGTTGGGGACACTCTATGGCTACACCTTC
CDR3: CASSVALGTLYGYTF

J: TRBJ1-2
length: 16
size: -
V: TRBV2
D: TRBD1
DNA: TGTGCCAGCAGTGGGACAGGGGGCCTTTCTAACTATGGCTACACCTTC
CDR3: CASSGTGGLSNYGYTF

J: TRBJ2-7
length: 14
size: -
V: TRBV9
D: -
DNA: TGTGCCAGCAGCGTAGGGAACAGAAATTACGAGCAGTACTTC
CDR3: CASSVGNRNYEQYF

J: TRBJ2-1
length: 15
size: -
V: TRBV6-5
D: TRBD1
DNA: TGTGCCAGCAGCCGATATAGGACAGGGGAGGATGAGCAGTTCTTC
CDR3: CASSRYRTGEDEQFF

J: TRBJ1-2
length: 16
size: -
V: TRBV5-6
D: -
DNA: TGTGCCAGCAGCTTGATAGGGACCCGAATCCTCTGGGGCTACACCTTC
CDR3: CASSLIGTRILWGYTF

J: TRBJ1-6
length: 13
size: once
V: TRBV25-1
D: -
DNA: TGTGCCAGCAGGGCGACCTATAATTCACCCCTCCACTTT
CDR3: CASRATYNSPLHF

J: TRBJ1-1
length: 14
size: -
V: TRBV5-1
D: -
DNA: TGCGCCAGCAGCTTGGACACTATGAACACTGAAGCTTTCTTT
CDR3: CASSLDTMNTEAFF

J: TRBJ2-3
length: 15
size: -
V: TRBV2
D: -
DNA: TGTGCCAGCATGTCCGGGGATACTAGCACAGATACGCAGTATTTT
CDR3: CASMSGDTSTDTQYF

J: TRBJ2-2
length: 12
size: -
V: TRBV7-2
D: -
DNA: TGTGCCAGCAGCTCGGATACCGGGGAGCTGTTTTTT
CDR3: CASSSDTGELFF

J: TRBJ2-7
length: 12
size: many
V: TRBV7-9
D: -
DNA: TGTGCCAGCAGCTTCCTGGCCCTCGAGCAGTACTTC
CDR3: CASSFLALEQYF

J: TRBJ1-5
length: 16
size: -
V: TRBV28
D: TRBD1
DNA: TGTGCCAGCAGTAGTAGCTGGACAGGCCCCAAGTGGCCCCAGCATTTT
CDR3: CASSSSWTGPKWPQHF

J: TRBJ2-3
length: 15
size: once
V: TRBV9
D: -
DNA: TGTGCCAGCAGCTACGGGGCCTTTAGCACAGATACGCAGTATTTT
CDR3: CASSYGAFSTDTQYF

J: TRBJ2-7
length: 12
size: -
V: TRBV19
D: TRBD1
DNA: TGTGCCAGTGGGGGACAGCCCTACGAGCAGTACTTC
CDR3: CASGGQPYEQYF

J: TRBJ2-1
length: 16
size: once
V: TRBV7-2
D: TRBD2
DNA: TGTGCCAGCAGCTTTATTAGCGGGGGCTCCTACAATGAGCAGTTCTTC
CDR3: CASSFISGGSYNEQFF

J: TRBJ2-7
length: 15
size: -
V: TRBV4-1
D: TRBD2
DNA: TGCGCCAGCAGCCGAACTAGCGGGAGTATCTACGAGCAGTACTTC
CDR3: CASSRTSGSIYEQYF

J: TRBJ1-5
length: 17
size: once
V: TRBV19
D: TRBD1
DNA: TGTGCCAGTCGCCCGCCGACAGGGCTCCCGGTCAATCAGCCCCAGCATTTT
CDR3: CASRPPTGLPVNQPQHF

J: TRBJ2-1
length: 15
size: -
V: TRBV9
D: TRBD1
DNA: TGTGCCAGCAGCGTCGCGGGACAGGGTATGAATGAGCAGTTCTTC
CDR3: CASSVAGQGMNEQFF

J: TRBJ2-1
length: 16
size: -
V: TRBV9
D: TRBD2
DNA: TGTGCCAGCAGCCCCGGGGGGATGATCACCTACAATGAGCAGTTCTTC
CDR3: CASSPGGMITYNEQFF

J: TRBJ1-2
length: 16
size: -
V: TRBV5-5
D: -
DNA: TGTGCCAGCAGCTCCCCAACGGGGGGCCCTAACTATGGCTACACCTTC
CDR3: CASSSPTGGPNYGYTF

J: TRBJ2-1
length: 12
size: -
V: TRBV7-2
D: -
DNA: TGTGCCAGCAGCTTAGAGCGGAGAATACAGTTCTTC
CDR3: CASSLERRIQFF

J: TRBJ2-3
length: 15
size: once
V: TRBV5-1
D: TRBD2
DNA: TGCGCCAGCAGCTTGATAGCGGGGCGCACAGATACGCAGTATTTT
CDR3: CASSLIAGRTDTQYF

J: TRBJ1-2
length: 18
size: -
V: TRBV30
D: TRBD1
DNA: TGTGCCTGGGGCTCCTGGCTGGGACAGGGACGGGCTAACTATGGCTACACCTTC
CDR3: CAWGSWLGQGRANYGYTF

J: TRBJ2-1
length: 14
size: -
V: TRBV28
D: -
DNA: TGTGCCAGCAGCATTCCCAGGGACATCAATGAGCAGTTCTTC
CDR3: CASSIPRDINEQFF

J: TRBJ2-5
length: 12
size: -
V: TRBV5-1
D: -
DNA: TGCGCCAGCAGCATCGCCCAAGAGACCCAGTACTTC
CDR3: CASSIAQETQYF

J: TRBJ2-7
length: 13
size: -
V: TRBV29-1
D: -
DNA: TGCAGCGGTGTAGCGGAATTCTCCTACGAGCAGTACTTC
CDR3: CSGVAEFSYEQYF

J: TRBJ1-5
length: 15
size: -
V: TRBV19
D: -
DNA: TGTGCCAGTAGTACAACCCCCCACAGCAATCAGCCCCAGCATTTT
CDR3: CASSTTPHSNQPQHF

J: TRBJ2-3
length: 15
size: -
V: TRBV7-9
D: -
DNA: TGTGCCAGCAGAGTGGGGAGGCAGACCACAGATACGCAGTATTTT
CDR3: CASRVGRQTTDTQYF

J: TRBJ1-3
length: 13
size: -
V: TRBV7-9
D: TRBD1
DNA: TGTGCCAGCAGCGACGCGGGGACAGTCTACCGGGATTTT
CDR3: CASSDAGTVYRDF

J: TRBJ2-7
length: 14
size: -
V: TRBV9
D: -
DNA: TGTGCCAGCAGCGTCGGGACTGGAGCCTACGAGCAGTACTTC
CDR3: CASSVGTGAYEQYF

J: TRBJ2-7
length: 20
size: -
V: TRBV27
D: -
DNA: TGTGCCAGCACCCCAAGTGGCCCCCCCCGAACTACAGGAGATGGGTCCGAGCAGTACTTC
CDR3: CASTPSGPPRTTGDGSEQYF

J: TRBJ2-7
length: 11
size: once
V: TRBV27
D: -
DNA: TGTGCCAGCAGTTTCGCCTACGAGCAGTACTTC
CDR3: CASSFAYEQYF

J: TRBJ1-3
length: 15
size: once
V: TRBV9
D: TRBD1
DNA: TGTGCCAGCAGCTCCAGGACAGGGGCTGGAAACACCATATATTTT
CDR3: CASSSRTGAGNTIYF

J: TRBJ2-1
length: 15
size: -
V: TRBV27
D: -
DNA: TGTGCCAGCAGTGCCCGGACGGGCCCGGCCAATGAGCAGTTCTTC
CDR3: CASSARTGPANEQFF

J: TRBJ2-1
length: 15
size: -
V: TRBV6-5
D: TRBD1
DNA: TGTGCCAGCAGTTACCTACAGGGGGACACGGGCGAGCAGTTCTTC
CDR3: CASSYLQGDTGEQFF

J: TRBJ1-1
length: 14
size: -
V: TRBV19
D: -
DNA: TGTGCCAGTAGTATAGGCGAGATGAACACTGAAGCTTTCTTT
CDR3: CASSIGEMNTEAFF

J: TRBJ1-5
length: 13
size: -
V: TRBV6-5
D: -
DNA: TGTGCCAGCAGTTACTCTTCAAATCAGCCCCAGCATTTT
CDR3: CASSYSSNQPQHF

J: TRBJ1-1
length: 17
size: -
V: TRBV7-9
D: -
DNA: TGTGCCAGCAGTGCACCGACCGGGAACCTTCGAGGCACTGAAGCTTTCTTT
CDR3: CASSAPTGNLRGTEAFF

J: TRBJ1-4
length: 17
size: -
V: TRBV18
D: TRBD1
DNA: TGTGCCAGCTCACCACGAGGGACAGGGTTGACTAATGAAAAACTGTTTTTT
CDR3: CASSPRGTGLTNEKLFF

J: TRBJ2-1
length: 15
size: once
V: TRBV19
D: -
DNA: TGTGCCAGTAGTATGTGGATACCTAGGAGCAATGAGCAGTTCTTC
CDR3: CASSMWIPRSNEQFF

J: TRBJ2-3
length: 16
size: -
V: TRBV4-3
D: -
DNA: TGCGCCAGCAGCCAAGGGGGTAGTGGTTTGTTAGATACGCAGTATTTT
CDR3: CASSQGGSGLLDTQYF

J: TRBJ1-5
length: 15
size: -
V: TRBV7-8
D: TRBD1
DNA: TGTGCCAGCAGCAAGGGACAGGGAGGCAATCAGCCCCAGCATTTT
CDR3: CASSKGQGGNQPQHF